The source of this T cell receptor beta chain is a study of glioma-infiltrating T cells after dendritic cell vaccination. Overall study: Glioblastoma patients came from Phase I and II dendritic cell vaccination trials.

The PCR used 60 V beta and 13 J beta primers. The data were produced by immunoSEQ multiplex PCR, yet TCRdb's version contains in-frame clones alone and is incomplete. This table holds 3,000 to 4,000 clones, 93% found once. Germline loops: CDR1 KGHSH, CDR2 LQKENI. CDR3 length: 13 amino acids. With 4 bases removed from V and 8 bases from J, the gap between germline ends came to 12 bases. This receptor was identified in a human donor with glioblastoma. Here the sequenced sample was blood, taken before dendritic cell vaccination. V and J are TRBV18 and TRBJ2-1; D is undetermined. The CDR3: CASSLPIEDEQFF. CDR3 nucleotide sequence: TGTGCCAGCTCACTACCCATAGAGGATGAGCAGTTCTTC.